This T cell receptor beta chain stems from a study of shared clonotypes between healthy human individuals. Clones were sequenced by immunoSEQ multiplex PCR, and TCRdb holds only the in-frame ones, with some missing. The table records 2 million to 2.5 million clones, approximately 93% of them present only once. The study enrolled healthy HIV-negative adults without recent acute infections or vaccinations as donors. The sample taken for sequencing was naive CD4+ T cells from PBMCs. As to subset: CD45RA+ positively selected. This TCR came from a man between 18 and 35 years old in good health. Some clones in this sample may be carry-over from other donors' samples.

Here the CDR3 reads CASSLGWNTEAFF. The CDR3 DNA sequence: TGTGCCAGCAGTTTAGGCTGGAACACTGAAGCTTTCTTT. The V and J genes are TRBV27 and TRBJ1-1; no reliable D call. From germline, CDR1 is MNHEY and CDR2 SMNVEV (reference sequence). V was trimmed by 2 bases and J by 1 base, leaving 5 bases between them. CDR3 size: 13 residues.